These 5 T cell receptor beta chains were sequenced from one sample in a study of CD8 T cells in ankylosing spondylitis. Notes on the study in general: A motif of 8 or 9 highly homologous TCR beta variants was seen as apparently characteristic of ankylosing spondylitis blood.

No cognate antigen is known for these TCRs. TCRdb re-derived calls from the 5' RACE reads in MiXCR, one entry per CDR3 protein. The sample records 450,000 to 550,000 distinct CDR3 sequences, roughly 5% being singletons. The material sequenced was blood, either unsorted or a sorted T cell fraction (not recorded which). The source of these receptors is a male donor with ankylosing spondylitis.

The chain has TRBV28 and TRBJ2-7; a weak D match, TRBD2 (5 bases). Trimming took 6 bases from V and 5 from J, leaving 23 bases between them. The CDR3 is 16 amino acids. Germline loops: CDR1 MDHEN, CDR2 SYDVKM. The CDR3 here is CASSPSSLEVSDEQYF. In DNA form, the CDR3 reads TGTGCCAGCAGCCCCTCATCCTTGGAGGTGAGCGACGAGCAGTACTTC.

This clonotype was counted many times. This chain's CDR3 is CSALRGANYGYTF. In DNA, the CDR3 is TGCAGTGCTCTACGGGGGGCTAACTATGGCTACACCTTC. This chain joins TRBV20-1 and TRBJ1-2; D might be TRBD1 (5 bases). Trimming took off 5 bases at V and 0 bases at J, with 10 bases between the two ends. This CDR3 comprises 13 residues. Germline V lookup: CDR1 DFQATT, CDR2 SNEGSKA (reference sequence).

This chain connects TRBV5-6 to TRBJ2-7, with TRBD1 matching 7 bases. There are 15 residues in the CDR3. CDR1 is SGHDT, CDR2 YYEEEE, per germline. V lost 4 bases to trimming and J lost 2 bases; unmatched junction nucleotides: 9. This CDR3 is CASSAGGFLAYEQYF. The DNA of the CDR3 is TGTGCCAGCAGCGCAGGGGGATTCCTGGCCTACGAGCAGTACTTC. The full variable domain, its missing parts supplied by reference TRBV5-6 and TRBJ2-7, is DAGVTQSPTHLIKTRGQQVTLRCSPKSGHDTVSWYQQALGQGPQFIFQYYEEEERQRGNFPDRFSGHQFPNYSSELNVNALLLGDSALYLCASSAGGFLAYEQYFGPGTRLTVT.

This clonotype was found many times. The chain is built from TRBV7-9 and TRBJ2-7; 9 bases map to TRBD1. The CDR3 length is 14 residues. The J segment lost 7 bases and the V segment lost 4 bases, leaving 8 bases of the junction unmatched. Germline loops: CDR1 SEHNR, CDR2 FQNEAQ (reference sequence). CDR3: CASSSQDRGKEQYF. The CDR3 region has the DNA TGTGCCAGCAGCTCACAGGACAGGGGTAAAGAGCAGTACTTC.

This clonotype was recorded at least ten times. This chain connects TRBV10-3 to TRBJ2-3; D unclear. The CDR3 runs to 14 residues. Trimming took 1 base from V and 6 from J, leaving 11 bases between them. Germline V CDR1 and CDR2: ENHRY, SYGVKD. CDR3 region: CAISEWSEADTQYF. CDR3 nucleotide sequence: TGTGCCATCAGTGAGTGGTCCGAGGCGGATACGCAGTATTTT.